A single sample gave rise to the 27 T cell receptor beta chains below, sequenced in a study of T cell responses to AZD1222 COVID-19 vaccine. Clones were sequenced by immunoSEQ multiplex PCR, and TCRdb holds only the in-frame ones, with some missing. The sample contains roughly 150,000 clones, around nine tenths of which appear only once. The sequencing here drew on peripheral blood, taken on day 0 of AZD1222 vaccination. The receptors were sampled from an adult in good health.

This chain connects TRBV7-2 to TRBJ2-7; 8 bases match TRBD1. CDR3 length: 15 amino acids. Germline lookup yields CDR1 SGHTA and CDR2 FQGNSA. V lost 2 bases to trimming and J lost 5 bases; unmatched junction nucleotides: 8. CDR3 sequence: CASSLNTGGSHEQYF. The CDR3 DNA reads TGTGCCAGCAGCTTAAATACAGGGGGGAGCCACGAGCAGTACTTC. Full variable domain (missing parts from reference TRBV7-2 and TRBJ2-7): GAGVSQSPSNKVTEKGKDVELRCDPISGHTALYWYRQSLGQGLEFLIYFQGNSAPDKSGLPSDRFSAERTGGSVSTLTIQRTQQEDSAVYLCASSLNTGGSHEQYFGPGTRLTVT.

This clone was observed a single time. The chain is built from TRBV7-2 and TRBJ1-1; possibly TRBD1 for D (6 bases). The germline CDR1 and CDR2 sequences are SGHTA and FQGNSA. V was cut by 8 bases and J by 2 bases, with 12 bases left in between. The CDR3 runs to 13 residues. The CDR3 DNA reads TGTGCCAGCGGAGGACAGCCAAACACTGAAGCTTTCTTT. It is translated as CASGGQPNTEAFF.

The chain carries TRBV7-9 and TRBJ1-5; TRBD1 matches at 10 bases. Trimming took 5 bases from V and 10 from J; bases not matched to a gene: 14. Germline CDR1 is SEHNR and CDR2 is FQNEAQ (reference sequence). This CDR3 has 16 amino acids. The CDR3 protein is CASSHDVSGTGDPQHF. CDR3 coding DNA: TGTGCCAGCAGCCATGACGTTTCCGGGACAGGGGATCCCCAGCATTTT.

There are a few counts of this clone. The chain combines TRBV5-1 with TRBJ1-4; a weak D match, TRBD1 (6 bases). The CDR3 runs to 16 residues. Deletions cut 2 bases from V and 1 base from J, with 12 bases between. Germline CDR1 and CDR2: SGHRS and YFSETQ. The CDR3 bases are TGCGCCAGCAGCTTACAGGGTACTAAAACTAATGAAAAACTGTTTTTT. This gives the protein CASSLQGTKTNEKLFF. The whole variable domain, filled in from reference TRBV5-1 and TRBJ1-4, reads KAGVTQTPRYLIKTRGQQVTLSCSPISGHRSVSWYQQTPGQGLQFLFEYFSETQRNKGNFPGRFSGRQFSNSRSEMNVSTLELGDSALYLCASSLQGTKTNEKLFFGSGTQLSVL.

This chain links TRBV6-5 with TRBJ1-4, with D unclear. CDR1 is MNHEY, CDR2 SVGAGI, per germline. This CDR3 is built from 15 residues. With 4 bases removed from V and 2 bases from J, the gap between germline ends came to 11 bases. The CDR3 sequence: CASSLTGETNEKLFF. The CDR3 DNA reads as TGTGCCAGCAGTTTAACCGGGGAGACTAATGAAAAACTGTTTTTT.

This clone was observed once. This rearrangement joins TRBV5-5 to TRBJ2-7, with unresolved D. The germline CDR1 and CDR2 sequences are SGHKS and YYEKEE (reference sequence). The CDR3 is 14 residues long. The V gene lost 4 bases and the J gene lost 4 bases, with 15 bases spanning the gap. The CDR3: CASSPGSLGYEQYF. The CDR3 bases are TGTGCCAGCAGCCCGGGTAGTTTGGGGTACGAGCAGTACTTC.

CDR3 in amino acids: CASILEQGASNTEAFF. CDR3 nucleotide sequence: TGCGCCAGCATCCTGGAACAGGGGGCTTCGAACACTGAAGCTTTCTTT. This chain connects TRBV4-1 to TRBJ1-1; 9 positions match TRBD1. V was pared by 7 bases and J by 1 base, with 10 bases of the junction left unmatched. The V gene's germline CDR1 is MGHRA and CDR2 YSYEKL. The CDR3 is made up of 16 amino acids.

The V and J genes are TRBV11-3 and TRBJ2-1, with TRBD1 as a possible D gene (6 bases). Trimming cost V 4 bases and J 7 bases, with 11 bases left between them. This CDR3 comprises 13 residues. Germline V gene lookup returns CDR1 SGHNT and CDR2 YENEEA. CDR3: CASSSRQVNEQFF. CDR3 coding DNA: TGTGCCAGCAGCTCCCGACAGGTTAATGAGCAGTTCTTC.

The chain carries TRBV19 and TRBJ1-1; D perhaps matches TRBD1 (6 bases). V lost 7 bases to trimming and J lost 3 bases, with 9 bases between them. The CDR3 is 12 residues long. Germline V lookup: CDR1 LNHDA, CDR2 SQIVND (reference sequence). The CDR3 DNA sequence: TGTGCCAGTAAGCAGGGGCACACTGAAGCTTTCTTT. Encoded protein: CASKQGHTEAFF.

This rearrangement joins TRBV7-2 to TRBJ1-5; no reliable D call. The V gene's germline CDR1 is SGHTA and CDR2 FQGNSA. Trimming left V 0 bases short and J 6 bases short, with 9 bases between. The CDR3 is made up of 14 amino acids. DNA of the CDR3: TGTGCCAGCAGCTTAGCGCTAGGAAGTCAGCCCCAGCATTTT. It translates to CASSLALGSQPQHF.

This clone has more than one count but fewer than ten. CDR3 in DNA: TGTGCCATCGGACAGGGGACTGAAGCTTTCTTT. Translated: CAIGQGTEAFF. The chain employs TRBV10-3 and TRBJ1-1; 9 bases align to TRBD1. With V trimmed by 8 bases and J by 5 bases, 0 bases remained unmatched. The CDR3 length is 11 residues. Germline V gene sequence: CDR1 ENHRY, CDR2 SYGVKD.

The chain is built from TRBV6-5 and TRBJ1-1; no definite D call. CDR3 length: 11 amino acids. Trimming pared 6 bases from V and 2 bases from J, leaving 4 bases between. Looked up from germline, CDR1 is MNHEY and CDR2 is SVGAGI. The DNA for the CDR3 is TGTGCCAGCAGCCGAAACACTGAAGCTTTCTTT. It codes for CASSRNTEAFF.

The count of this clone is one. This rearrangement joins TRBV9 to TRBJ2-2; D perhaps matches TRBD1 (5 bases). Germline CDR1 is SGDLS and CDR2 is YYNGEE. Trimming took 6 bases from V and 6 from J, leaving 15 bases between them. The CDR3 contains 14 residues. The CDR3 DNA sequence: TGTGCCAGCACAACCCTCCAGGGCGCCGGGGAGCTGTTTTTT. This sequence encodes CASTTLQGAGELFF.

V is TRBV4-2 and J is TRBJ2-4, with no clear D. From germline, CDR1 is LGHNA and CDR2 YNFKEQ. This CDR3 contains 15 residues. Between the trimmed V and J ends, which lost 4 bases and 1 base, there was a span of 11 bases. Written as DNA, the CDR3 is TGTGCCAGCAGCCCAAACCAGGATGCCAAAAACATTCAGTACTTC. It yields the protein CASSPNQDAKNIQYF.

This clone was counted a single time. The CDR3 DNA is TGTGCCAGCAGTTTCCGCGGGACCGAGCAGTACTTC. This encodes CASSFRGTEQYF. The V and J genes are TRBV27 and TRBJ2-7, with a weak D call TRBD2 (6 bases). This CDR3 region has 12 residues. Germline CDR1 reads MNHEY; CDR2 reads SMNVEV (reference sequence). V was pared by 3 bases and J by 6 bases, with 9 bases between.

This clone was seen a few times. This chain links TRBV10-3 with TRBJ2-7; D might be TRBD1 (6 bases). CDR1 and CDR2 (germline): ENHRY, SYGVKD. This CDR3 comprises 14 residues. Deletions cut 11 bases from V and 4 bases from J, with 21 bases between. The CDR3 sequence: CAARRTEGEYEQYF. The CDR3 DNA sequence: TGTGCCGCCAGGAGGACAGAGGGTGAATACGAGCAGTACTTC.

CDR3 in amino acids: CASSFGGPSTDTQYF. The CDR3 DNA sequence: TGTGCCAGCAGTTTCGGGGGCCCCAGCACAGATACGCAGTATTTT. The rearrangement joins TRBV27 to TRBJ2-3; either TRBD1 or TRBD2 may supply D (6 bases each). The V end was cut by 3 bases, the J end by 0 bases, with 10 bases between. The CDR3 is 15 amino acids. Germline-derived CDR1 and CDR2 are MNHEY and SMNVEV (reference sequence).

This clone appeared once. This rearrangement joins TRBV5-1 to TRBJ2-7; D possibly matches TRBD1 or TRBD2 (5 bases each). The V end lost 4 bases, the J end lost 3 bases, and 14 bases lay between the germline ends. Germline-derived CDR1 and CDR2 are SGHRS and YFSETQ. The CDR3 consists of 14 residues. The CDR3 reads CASSEGVRGYEQYF. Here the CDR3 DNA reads TGCGCCAGCAGCGAAGGGGTTCGGGGCTACGAGCAGTACTTC. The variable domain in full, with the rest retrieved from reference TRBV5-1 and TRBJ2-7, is KAGVTQTPRYLIKTRGQQVTLSCSPISGHRSVSWYQQTPGQGLQFLFEYFSETQRNKGNFPGRFSGRQFSNSRSEMNVSTLELGDSALYLCASSEGVRGYEQYFGPGTRLTVT.

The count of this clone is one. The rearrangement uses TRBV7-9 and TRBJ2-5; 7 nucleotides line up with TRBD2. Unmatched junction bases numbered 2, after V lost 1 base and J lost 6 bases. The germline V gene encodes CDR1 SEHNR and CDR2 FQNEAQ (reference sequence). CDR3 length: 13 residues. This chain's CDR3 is CASSLVGGKTQYF. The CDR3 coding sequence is TGTGCCAGCAGCTTAGTGGGGGGGAAGACCCAGTACTTC.

The DNA of the CDR3 is TGTGCCAGCGCCCCCCTGACAGTATCCTACGAGCAGTACTTC. Translation: CASAPLTVSYEQYF. This sequence joins TRBV7-9 and TRBJ2-7; D is perhaps TRBD1 (5 bases). This CDR3 is 14 amino acids long. Trimming left V 8 bases short and J 1 base short, with 15 bases between. Per germline, CDR1 SEHNR and CDR2 FQNEAQ (reference sequence).

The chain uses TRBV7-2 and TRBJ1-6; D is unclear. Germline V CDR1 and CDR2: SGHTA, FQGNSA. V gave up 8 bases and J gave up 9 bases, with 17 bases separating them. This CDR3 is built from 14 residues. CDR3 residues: CASGFPLESSPLHF. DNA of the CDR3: TGTGCCAGCGGATTCCCCCTAGAAAGTTCACCCCTCCACTTT. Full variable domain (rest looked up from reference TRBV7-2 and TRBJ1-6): GAGVSQSPSNKVTEKGKDVELRCDPISGHTALYWYRQSLGQGLEFLIYFQGNSAPDKSGLPSDRFSAERTGGSVSTLTIQRTQQEDSAVYLCASGFPLESSPLHFGNGTRLTVT.

CDR3 region: CASTLSPADSGNTIYF. CDR3 DNA sequence: TGTGCCAGTACCCTGTCCCCCGCAGACTCTGGAAACACCATATATTTT. This sequence joins TRBV19 and TRBJ1-3; D is unclear. V was shortened by 7 bases and J by 0 bases, with 16 bases between the two germline ends. Germline CDR1 reads LNHDA; CDR2 reads SQIVND (reference sequence). The CDR3 is 16 residues long.

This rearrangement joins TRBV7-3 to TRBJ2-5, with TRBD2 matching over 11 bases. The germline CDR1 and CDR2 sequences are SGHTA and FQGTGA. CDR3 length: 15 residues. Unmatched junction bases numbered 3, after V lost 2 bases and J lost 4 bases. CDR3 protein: CASSLFSGRGETQYF. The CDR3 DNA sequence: TGTGCCAGCAGCTTATTTAGCGGGAGGGGAGAGACCCAGTACTTC.

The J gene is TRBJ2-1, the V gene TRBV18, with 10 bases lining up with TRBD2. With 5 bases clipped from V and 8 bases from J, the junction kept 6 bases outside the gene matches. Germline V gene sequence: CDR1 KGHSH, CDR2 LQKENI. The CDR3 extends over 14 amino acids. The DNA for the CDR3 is TGTGCCAGCTCAACCGGACTAGCGGCCCATGAGCAGTTCTTC. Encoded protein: CASSTGLAAHEQFF.

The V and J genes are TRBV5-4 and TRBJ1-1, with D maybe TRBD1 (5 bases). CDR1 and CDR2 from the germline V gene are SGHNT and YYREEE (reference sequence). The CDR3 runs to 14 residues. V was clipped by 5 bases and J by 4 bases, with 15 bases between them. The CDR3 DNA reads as TGTGCCAGCAGTCGACAGACAATGGCCACTGAAGCTTTCTTT. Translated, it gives CASSRQTMATEAFF.

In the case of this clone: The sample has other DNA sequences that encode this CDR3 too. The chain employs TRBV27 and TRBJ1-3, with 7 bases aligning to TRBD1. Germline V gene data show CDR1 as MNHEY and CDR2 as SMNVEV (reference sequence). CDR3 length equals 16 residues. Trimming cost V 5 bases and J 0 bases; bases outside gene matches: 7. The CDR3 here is CASSPLQGSSGNTIYF. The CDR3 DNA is TGTGCCAGCAGTCCCTTACAGGGGTCCTCTGGAAACACCATATATTTT.

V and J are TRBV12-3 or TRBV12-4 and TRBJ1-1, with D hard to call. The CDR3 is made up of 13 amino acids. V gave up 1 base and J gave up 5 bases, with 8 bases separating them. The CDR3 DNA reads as TGTGCCAGCAGTTTAGAGGGAGGAACTGAAGCTTTCTTT. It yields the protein CASSLEGGTEAFF.